These T cell receptor beta chains were read from a single sample in a study of blood T cell repertoires in COVID-19. Produced via immunoSEQ multiplex PCR; TCRdb's table is partial and in-frame only. This sample has fewer than 200,000 clones, with roughly four fifths found just once. Specimen: peripheral blood. These receptors all come from an older woman with COVID-19, enrolled during active disease. The CDR3 runs from the conserved cysteine through the conserved F or W. A D gene is named only where the DNA matches it firmly. Not every row has a clone size; where given, it reads once, few, many or a size class.

TRBD2	TRBV5-1	TRBJ2-3	.	CASSGGGGTDTQYF	TGCGCCAGCAGCGGTGGGGGGGGCACAGATACGCAGTATTTT
TRBD2	TRBV13	TRBJ2-5	.	CASSLAHGGVETQYF	TGTGCCAGCAGCTTAGCGCACGGGGGGGTAGAGACCCAGTACTTC
TRBD2	TRBV27	TRBJ2-1	once	CASRPGRSYNEQFF	TGTGCCAGCAGACCCGGGAGGAGCTACAATGAGCAGTTCTTC
.	TRBV7-8	TRBJ1-2	.	CASSLEGVANYGYTF	TGTGCCAGCAGCTTAGAGGGGGTGGCTAACTATGGCTACACCTTC
TRBD1	TRBV24-1	TRBJ2-4	.	CATSDPGQGKNIQYF	TGTGCCACCAGTGATCCGGGACAGGGGAAAAACATTCAGTACTTC
TRBD1	TRBV7-9	TRBJ2-3	.	CASSSYGQGNTQYF	TGTGCCAGCAGCTCGTACGGACAGGGGAATACGCAGTATTTT
.	TRBV3-1/TRBV3-2	TRBJ2-1	.	CASRRGLLYNEQFF	TGTGCCAGCAGGAGGGGACTCCTCTACAATGAGCAGTTCTTC
.	TRBV12-3/TRBV12-4	TRBJ2-5	few	CASSFGGWETQYF	TGTGCCAGCAGTTTTGGGGGGTGGGAGACCCAGTACTTC
.	TRBV4-2	TRBJ2-1	.	CASSPRGTGSYNEQFF	TGTGCCAGCAGCCCTAGAGGAACAGGCTCCTACAATGAGCAGTTCTTC
.	TRBV28	TRBJ2-7	.	CASSLPPYEQYF	TGTGCCAGCAGTTTACCTCCCTACGAGCAGTACTTC
TRBD1	TRBV19	TRBJ1-1	.	CASSAGTGYTNTEAFF	TGTGCCAGCTCCGCCGGGACAGGGTATACGAACACTGAAGCTTTCTTT
TRBD2	TRBV27	TRBJ2-1	.	CASSQLAGGPEDEQFF	TGTGCCAGCAGTCAATTAGCGGGAGGGCCGGAGGATGAGCAGTTCTTC
TRBD1	TRBV28	TRBJ1-6	few	CASSDHWTGRSSPLHF	TGTGCCAGCAGTGATCACTGGACAGGCAGAAGTTCACCCCTCCACTTT
.	TRBV19	TRBJ1-2	.	CASRGGGELLYGYTF	TGTGCCAGTCGGGGAGGAGGGGAGCTACTTTATGGCTACACCTTC
TRBD2	TRBV19	TRBJ2-7	few	CASSTSWLAGPYEQYF	TGTGCCAGTAGTACCTCGTGGTTAGCGGGGCCCTACGAGCAGTACTTC
TRBD2	TRBV29-1	TRBJ2-3	.	CGGLAGNTDTQYF	TGCGGTGGACTAGCGGGGAACACAGATACGCAGTATTTT
TRBD1	TRBV18	TRBJ2-7	.	CASSPSRDRVEQYF	TGTGCCAGCTCACCGTCCCGGGACAGGGTCGAGCAGTACTTC
.	TRBV27	TRBJ2-6	.	CASSLSSGANVLTF	TGTGCCAGCAGTTTATCATCAGGGGCCAACGTCCTGACTTTC
TRBD2	TRBV11-2	TRBJ2-2	.	CASSSLAGKTGELFF	TGTGCCAGCAGCTCCCTAGCGGGAAAGACCGGGGAGCTGTTTTTT
.	TRBV6-6	TRBJ2-6	.	CASSYLQGSGANVLTF	TGTGCCAGCAGTTACTTACAGGGATCTGGGGCCAACGTCCTGACTTTC
.	TRBV2	TRBJ2-6	.	CASSNSGANVLTF	TGTGCCAGCAGCAACTCTGGGGCCAACGTCCTGACTTTC
.	TRBV19	TRBJ2-1	.	CASRQANTYNEQFF	TGTGCCAGCAGACAGGCGAACACCTACAATGAGCAGTTCTTC
.	TRBV2	TRBJ1-5	few	CASRRGLVQPQHF	TGTGCCAGCAGGCGGGGGTTGGTTCAGCCCCAGCATTTT
TRBD1	TRBV12-3/TRBV12-4	TRBJ1-1	once	CASTPGTGAFF	TGTGCCAGCACTCCGGGGACAGGGGCTTTCTTT